This TCR beta chain derives from a study of cytomegalovirus exposure and HLA in healthy donors. General observations from the study: Cytomegalovirus-associated TCR beta chains were listed, numbering some 170. In vitro, a few CMV-associated chains proved specific for CMV antigens.

J lost 6 bases, V lost 3 bases, and 8 bases had no gene match. Germline CDR1 KGHSH, CDR2 LQKENI. This CDR3 region has 14 residues. As regards this clone: The target antigen is unknown.

Some clones are missing from TCRdb's copy, which holds only in-frame ones; the method was immunoSEQ multiplex PCR. The table shows about 200,000 clones, with 65% to 90% occurring only once. The gene calls are TRBV18 and TRBJ2-7; 7 bases are a match to TRBD1. This TCR derives from a woman aged 25 to 45 in good health and CMV-seropositive. The sample comprised PBMCs. The CDR3 loop reads CASSPGTAPGEQYF. In nucleotides, the CDR3 is TGTGCCAGCTCACCCGGGACAGCCCCTGGCGAGCAGTACTTC. Full variable domain (missing parts from reference TRBV18 and TRBJ2-7): NAGVMQNPRHLVRRRGQEARLRCSPMKGHSHVYWYRQLPEEGLKFMVYLQKENIIDESGMPKERFSAEFPKEGPSILRIQQVVRGDSAAYFCASSPGTAPGEQYFGPGTRLTVT.